Listed here are 23 T cell receptor beta chains from one sample, sequenced in a study of blood T cell repertoires in COVID-19. The data were produced by immunoSEQ multiplex PCR, yet TCRdb's version contains in-frame clones alone and is incomplete. Seen here are over 400,000 clones, roughly nine tenths observed once, and the top ten hold around 8%. Sequenced material: peripheral blood. All receptors come from a woman aged 45-59 years with COVID-19, enrolled during active disease.

The gene calls are TRBV28 and TRBJ2-3; the D gene is possibly TRBD1 (5 bases). The CDR3 covers 17 residues. Trimming left V 1 base short and J 2 bases short, with 16 bases between. Germline-derived CDR1 and CDR2 are MDHEN and SYDVKM. The DNA of the CDR3 is TGTGCCAGCAGTTTATTGGTGACGTCTGGGGCCACAGATACGCAGTATTTT. Amino acid sequence: CASSLLVTSGATDTQYF.

The genes are TRBV29-1 and TRBJ2-3, with 11 positions matching TRBD1. V was pared by 8 bases and J by 0 bases, with 10 bases of the junction left unmatched. Germline lookup yields CDR1 SQVTM and CDR2 ANQGSEA. The CDR3 consists of 16 residues. The CDR3 DNA is TGCAGCCGTTTGGGACAGGGGGTTATTAGCACAGATACGCAGTATTTT. Translated, it gives CSRLGQGVISTDTQYF.

This clone was recorded only once. The CDR3 sequence is CASSPRDRSWGVNEQFF. CDR3 sequence (DNA): TGCGCCAGCAGCCCCCGGGACAGGTCATGGGGAGTCAATGAGCAGTTCTTC. This chain joins TRBV5-1 and TRBJ2-1; TRBD1 agrees at 8 bases. The CDR3 has 17 residues. Per germline, CDR1 SGHRS and CDR2 YFSETQ. V shed 4 bases and J 6 bases; nucleotides not matched to a gene: 15. Complete variable domain (other parts from reference TRBV5-1 and TRBJ2-1): KAGVTQTPRYLIKTRGQQVTLSCSPISGHRSVSWYQQTPGQGLQFLFEYFSETQRNKGNFPGRFSGRQFSNSRSEMNVSTLELGDSALYLCASSPRDRSWGVNEQFFGPGTRLTVL.

Only one count was recorded for this clone. This rearrangement joins TRBV18 to TRBJ2-7, with D perhaps matching TRBD2 (6 bases). Trimming left V 6 bases short and J 6 bases short, with 15 bases between. The CDR3 runs to 13 residues. CDR1 KGHSH and CDR2 LQKENI come from the germline V gene. The CDR3 DNA reads TGTGCCAGCTCCTTCGGGAGTTTGGGCGAGCAGTACTTC. Its translation is CASSFGSLGEQYF.

This chain uses TRBV5-6 with TRBJ2-2; tentative D call: TRBD2 (6 bases). The germline CDR1 and CDR2 sequences are SGHDT and YYEEEE. The CDR3 has 14 amino acids. V was trimmed by 4 bases and J by 5 bases, leaving 12 bases between them. CDR3 in amino acids: CASSTGTYTGELFF. CDR3 nucleotides: TGTGCCAGCAGCACCGGGACTTATACCGGGGAGCTGTTTTTT. Complete variable domain (other parts from reference TRBV5-6 and TRBJ2-2): DAGVTQSPTHLIKTRGQQVTLRCSPKSGHDTVSWYQQALGQGPQFIFQYYEEEERQRGNFPDRFSGHQFPNYSSELNVNALLLGDSALYLCASSTGTYTGELFFGEGSRLTVL.

The V and J genes are TRBV20-1 and TRBJ2-2, with TRBD1 matching over 7 bases. Trimming at V came to 3 bases and at J to 4 bases, leaving 11 bases not matched to a gene. The CDR3 contains 16 residues. CDR1 and CDR2 from the germline V gene are DFQATT and SNEGSKA (reference sequence). The CDR3 DNA reads as TGCAGTGCTAGTAGTATCGACAGGGTGAGCACCGGGGAGCTGTTTTTT. Translated: CSASSIDRVSTGELFF.

This chain connects TRBV10-3 to TRBJ1-1; 8 positions agree with TRBD1. Germline-derived CDR1 and CDR2 are ENHRY and SYGVKD. The CDR3 extends over 15 amino acids. The V gene end was trimmed by 6 bases and the J gene end by 8 bases; junction bases not matched to a gene: 14. The CDR3 loop is CAIRSPGQVLSEAFF. CDR3 sequence (DNA): TGTGCCATCAGGAGTCCGGGACAGGTTTTATCAGAAGCTTTCTTT.

The chain recombines TRBV9 with TRBJ2-1, with unresolved D. The germline V and J ends were trimmed by 3 bases and 8 bases, with 6 bases remaining between them. The germline CDR1 and CDR2 sequences are SGDLS and YYNGEE. The CDR3 loop spans 11 amino acids. The DNA for the CDR3 is TGTGCCAGCAGCGCCTCCGATGAGCAGTTCTTC. Translation gives CASSASDEQFF.

The rearrangement joins TRBV11-2 to TRBJ2-4, with TRBD2 matching over 7 bases. The length of the CDR3 is 14 residues. CDR1 and CDR2 from the germline V gene are SGHAT and FQNNGV. With V trimmed by 5 bases and J by 6 bases, 7 bases remained unmatched. CDR3 in amino acids: CASSLGLGINIQYF. CDR3 nucleotides: TGTGCCAGCAGCCTTGGACTAGGAATAAACATTCAGTACTTC. Complete variable domain (other parts from reference TRBV11-2 and TRBJ2-4): EAGVAQSPRYKIIEKRQSVAFWCNPISGHATLYWYQQILGQGPKLLIQFQNNGVVDDSQLPKDRFSAERLKGVDSTLKIQPAKLEDSAVYLCASSLGLGINIQYFGAGTRLSVL.

To note about this clone: The junction departs from germline at one end; a sequencing error may be responsible. The V gene is TRBV19, the J gene TRBJ1-5, with 8 bases that match TRBD1. This CDR3 region has 12 residues. Germline V CDR1 and CDR2: LNHDA, SQIVND (reference sequence). CDR3: CASSLNAGGPYF. The CDR3 bases are TGTGCCAGTAGTTTGAATGCAGGGGGCCCGTATTTT.

The rearrangement uses TRBV18 and TRBJ2-1; weak D call: TRBD1 (5 bases). The germline gives CDR1 KGHSH, CDR2 LQKENI. The CDR3 has 18 residues. V lost 0 bases and J lost 9, with 24 bases in between. The CDR3 coding sequence is TGTGCCAGCTCACCACCGAACCAAGGACATCCCTTTAGGGGTGAGCAGTTCTTC. This translates into CASSPPNQGHPFRGEQFF. Full variable domain (remainder filled in from reference TRBV18 and TRBJ2-1): NAGVMQNPRHLVRRRGQEARLRCSPMKGHSHVYWYRQLPEEGLKFMVYLQKENIIDESGMPKERFSAEFPKEGPSILRIQQVVRGDSAAYFCASSPPNQGHPFRGEQFFGPGTRLTVL.

The CDR3 DNA is TGTGCCTGGAGTAAGGGGCAGCCCCAGCATTTT. This encodes CAWSKGQPQHF. The rearrangement links TRBV30 to TRBJ1-5; weak D call: TRBD1 (5 bases). V lost 2 bases, J lost 7 bases, and 6 bases lay in between. Germline V gives CDR1 GTSNPN, CDR2 SVGIG (reference sequence). The CDR3 length is 11 residues.

The V gene is TRBV20-1, the J gene TRBJ2-2; 9 bases are shared with TRBD2. This CDR3 has 17 residues. The germline CDR1 and CDR2 sequences are DFQATT and SNEGSKA (reference sequence). V trimming: 3 bases; J trimming: 2 bases; junction bases outside the gene matches: 10. For the CDR3, the DNA is TGCAGTGCTAGTAAGATAGCGGGGGATCTTAACACCGGGGAGCTGTTTTTT. Encoded protein: CSASKIAGDLNTGELFF.

The CDR3 reads CASSPFTPSYEQYF. The CDR3 DNA sequence: TGCGCCAGCAGCCCATTCACACCGTCCTACGAGCAGTACTTC. This sequence joins TRBV5-1 and TRBJ2-7, with D unresolved. The CDR3 spans 14 residues. Trimming took off 4 bases at V and 1 base at J, with 12 bases between the two ends. Germline V lookup: CDR1 SGHRS, CDR2 YFSETQ. Together with reference TRBV5-1 and TRBJ2-7, the CDR3 gives the full variable domain: KAGVTQTPRYLIKTRGQQVTLSCSPISGHRSVSWYQQTPGQGLQFLFEYFSETQRNKGNFPGRFSGRQFSNSRSEMNVSTLELGDSALYLCASSPFTPSYEQYFGPGTRLTVT.

This chain links TRBV6-2 or TRBV6-3 with TRBJ2-2; D is perhaps TRBD2 (6 bases). From germline, CDR1 is MNHEY and CDR2 SVGEGT. The V and J ends lost 4 bases and 4 bases respectively, with 10 bases between them. The CDR3 is made up of 14 amino acids. The CDR3 is CASSSLRGTGELFF. CDR3 nucleotide sequence: TGTGCCAGCAGTTCCCTGCGGGGCACCGGGGAGCTGTTTTTT.

V usage is TRBV2 and J usage is TRBJ2-1, with a possible D match to TRBD2 (6 bases). Trimming cost V 3 bases and J 7 bases, with 10 bases left between them. This CDR3 contains 13 residues. Germline CDR1 is SNHLY and CDR2 is FYNNEI. CDR3 loop: CASSEGLQNEQFF. In DNA form, the CDR3 reads TGTGCCAGCAGTGAGGGACTGCAGAATGAGCAGTTCTTC. The variable domain in full, with the rest retrieved from reference TRBV2 and TRBJ2-1, is EPEVTQTPSHQVTQMGQEVILRCVPISNHLYFYWYRQILGQKVEFLVSFYNNEISEKSEIFDDQFSVERPDGSNFTLKIRSTKLEDSAMYFCASSEGLQNEQFFGPGTRLTVL.

As to this clone: Other nucleotide sequences in the sample specify the same CDR3. The chain recombines TRBV19 with TRBJ2-7; D perhaps matches TRBD2 (5 bases). This CDR3 has 13 residues. CDR1 is LNHDA, CDR2 SQIVND, per germline (reference sequence). Trimming took 6 bases from V and 0 from J, leaving 9 bases between them. CDR3 sequence: CASSPGSSYEQYF. CDR3 DNA: TGTGCCAGTAGCCCTGGGAGCTCCTACGAGCAGTACTTC.

J is TRBJ1-6 and V is TRBV3-1 (or the pseudogene TRBV3-2); 8 bases match TRBD1. The CDR3 has 16 residues. J was trimmed by 10 bases and V by 1 base; bases with no gene match: 9. Germline V lookup: CDR1 LGHDT, CDR2 YNNKEL (reference sequence). The CDR3 loop reads CASSQVSGQGDSPLHF. The CDR3 coding sequence is TGTGCCAGCAGCCAAGTTAGCGGACAGGGTGACTCACCCCTCCACTTT.

The rearrangement uses TRBV6-4 and TRBJ2-1, with 7 bases identical to TRBD1. This CDR3 is 18 amino acids long. Germline CDR1 is MRHNA and CDR2 is SNTAGT. The V and J ends lost 0 bases and 5 bases, in that order; junction bases with no gene match: 13. CDR3 residues: CASSDSPILEGAHNEQFF. DNA for the CDR3: TGTGCCAGCAGTGACTCCCCGATTTTAGAGGGGGCACACAATGAGCAGTTCTTC.

The V call is TRBV5-1, the J call TRBJ2-1; D may be TRBD1 (5 bases). CDR3 length equals 15 residues. V shed 0 bases and J shed 3 bases, with 10 bases lying between them. Germline values: CDR1 SGHRS, CDR2 YFSETQ. CDR3 nucleotides: TGCGCCAGCAGCTTGGCGCCCCAGGGCTACAATGAGCAGTTCTTC. Translation: CASSLAPQGYNEQFF.

This clone was recorded a few times. The chain joins TRBV28 to TRBJ1-1; D is unclear. With 5 bases removed from V and 11 bases from J, the gap between germline ends came to 18 bases. Germline lookup yields CDR1 MDHEN and CDR2 SYDVKM. The CDR3 is 13 amino acids. CDR3 amino acids: CASSPPVREDAFF. The CDR3 DNA reads as TGTGCCAGCAGTCCTCCTGTTCGAGAGGATGCTTTCTTT. The full variable domain, rest sourced from reference TRBV28 and TRBJ1-1, is DVKVTQSSRYLVKRTGEKVFLECVQDMDHENMFWYRQDPGLGLRLIYFSYDVKMKEKGDIPEGYSVSREKKERFSLILESASTNQTSMYLCASSPPVREDAFFGQGTRLTVV.

The J gene is TRBJ1-1, the V gene TRBV5-1; tentatively, D is TRBD1 (6 bases). This CDR3 has 14 residues. Germline V gene sequence: CDR1 SGHRS, CDR2 YFSETQ. V was cut by 2 bases and J by 4 bases, with 12 bases left in between. The CDR3 DNA follows: TGCGCCAGCAGCTTACAGGGATCGGGCACTGAAGCTTTCTTT. Protein: CASSLQGSGTEAFF.

The J gene is TRBJ2-7, the V gene TRBV27, with a tentative D call TRBD2 (5 bases). V gave up 3 bases and J gave up 1 base, with 19 bases separating them. CDR1 and CDR2 (germline): MNHEY, SMNVEV (reference sequence). The CDR3 runs 17 residues. The CDR3 region is CASSLRRPGIGSYEQYF. The DNA of the CDR3 is TGTGCCAGCAGTTTGCGCCGGCCGGGAATAGGGTCCTACGAGCAGTACTTC.